Each of the 22 T cell receptor beta chains below was sequenced from the same sample in a study of cytomegalovirus exposure and HLA in healthy donors. Clones were read by immunoSEQ multiplex PCR, and TCRdb kept only the in-frame ones, dropping some. The sample comprises about 100,000 clones, approximately 94% of which are singletons, and 0.67% rests with the top ten. Input material: PBMCs. The receptors shown here come from a young woman in good health and CMV-seronegative.

For this clone: Different DNA sequences within this sample yield the same CDR3. The chain recombines TRBV14 with TRBJ1-2; D is ambiguous. Germline V gene lookup returns CDR1 SGHDN and CDR2 FVKESK. V shed 1 base and J shed 6 bases, with 9 bases lying between them. CDR3 length: 13 residues. CDR3 bases: TGTGCCAGCAGCCAAGCTCGGAGAGATGGCTACACCTTC. Amino acid sequence: CASSQARRDGYTF.

The chain has TRBV5-1 and TRBJ2-3; possibly TRBD2 for D (6 bases). The CDR3 is 14 residues long. The V gene's germline CDR1 is SGHRS and CDR2 YFSETQ. Between the trimmed V and J ends, which lost 7 bases and 0 bases, there was a span of 12 bases. CDR3 sequence (DNA): TGCGCCAGCGGGGGGTCGATTAGCACAGATACGCAGTATTTT. Protein product: CASGGSISTDTQYF.

The gene calls are TRBV5-1 and TRBJ2-2, with 7 bases fitting TRBD1. This CDR3 is built from 16 residues. Trimming at V came to 4 bases and at J to 1 base, leaving 7 bases not matched to a gene. Per germline, CDR1 SGHRS and CDR2 YFSETQ. The CDR3 DNA is TGCGCCAGCAGCGCTAGACAGGGATTGAACACCGGGGAGCTGTTTTTT. Translated, it gives CASSARQGLNTGELFF.

J is TRBJ1-5 and V is TRBV30; tentatively, D is TRBD1 (6 bases). V was clipped by 2 bases and J by 7 bases, with 12 bases between them. CDR1 is GTSNPN and CDR2 is SVGIG in the germline V gene (reference sequence). This CDR3 contains 13 residues. CDR3 residues: CAWSPQGYQPQHF. The CDR3 bases are TGTGCCTGGAGTCCACAGGGATACCAGCCCCAGCATTTT.

The chain couples TRBV4-3 to TRBJ1-5, with a possible D match to TRBD1 (5 bases). Trimming shortened V by 0 bases and J by 8 bases, and 8 bases separated the two germline ends. Germline values: CDR1 LGHNA, CDR2 YSLEER. The CDR3 sequence is 13 residues long. The CDR3 DNA reads TGCGCCAGCAGCCAAGATTGGGGCAAGCCCCAGCATTTT. Amino acids: CASSQDWGKPQHF.

The chain combines TRBV5-1 with TRBJ1-4, with TRBD1 matching 7 bases. Per the germline V gene, CDR1 is SGHRS and CDR2 is YFSETQ. The V and J ends lost 1 base and 7 bases, in that order; junction bases with no gene match: 7. CDR3 length equals 15 residues. The CDR3 nucleotides are TGCGCCAGCAGCTTGCCGACAGGGTCGAGTGAAAAACTGTTTTTT. Amino acid sequence: CASSLPTGSSEKLFF.

The CDR3 reads CASSQGGAASRDTEAFF. The CDR3 DNA reads as TGTGCCAGCAGCCAGGGGGGAGCTGCCTCAAGAGACACTGAAGCTTTCTTT. The chain links TRBV4-2 to TRBJ1-1; D is possibly TRBD1 (5 bases). This CDR3 has 17 residues. Trimming shortened V by 3 bases and J by 3 bases, and 20 bases separated the two germline ends. Per germline, CDR1 LGHNA and CDR2 YNFKEQ.

This clone was seen a few times. The chain uses TRBV7-2 and TRBJ2-5; 14 nucleotides line up with TRBD2. In germline, CDR1 is SGHTA, CDR2 FQGNSA. The CDR3 has 17 residues. The junction had 9 bases not matched to a gene; V was cut back by 3 bases and J by 6 bases. DNA for the CDR3: TGTGCCAGCAGCTTGTCCACGACTAGCGGGGGGGCGAAGACCCAGTACTTC. Amino acid sequence: CASSLSTTSGGAKTQYF.

This clone has just one count. This chain joins TRBV14 and TRBJ1-2; D call uncertain. Germline values: CDR1 SGHDN, CDR2 FVKESK. V was shortened by 4 bases and J by 4 bases, with 7 bases between the two germline ends. This CDR3 comprises 12 residues. The CDR3 here is CASSPLGYGYTF. DNA for the CDR3: TGTGCCAGCAGCCCCCTAGGCTATGGCTACACCTTC.

The chain recombines TRBV7-8 with TRBJ2-2; 9 positions match TRBD1. Losses at the gene ends were 4 bases for V and 6 bases for J; bases not matched to a gene: 6. CDR3 length: 15 amino acids. In germline, CDR1 is SGHVS, CDR2 FQNEAQ. Written as DNA, the CDR3 is TGTGCCAGCAGCTCCGGACAGGGGTATCCCGGGGAGCTGTTTTTT. Protein product: CASSSGQGYPGELFF.

V gene TRBV27 combines with J gene TRBJ1-1; D possibly corresponds to TRBD1 (5 bases). Between the trimmed V and J ends, which lost 5 bases and 1 base, there was a span of 14 bases. Germline CDR1 and CDR2: MNHEY and SMNVEV (reference sequence). The CDR3 loop spans 15 amino acids. CDR3 in DNA: TGTGCCAGCAGTCTAACCGCGGGGGGGAACACTGAAGCTTTCTTT. Translating gives CASSLTAGGNTEAFF.

The table lists this clone with a count of one. The J gene is TRBJ1-1, the V gene TRBV5-1; TRBD1 aligns across 8 bases. CDR1 is SGHRS, CDR2 YFSETQ, per germline. This CDR3 comprises 20 residues. J was trimmed by 0 bases and V by 1 base; bases with no gene match: 17. The CDR3 loop is CASSLLFPPNRGTMNTEAFF. In DNA, the CDR3 is TGCGCCAGCAGCTTGTTATTTCCTCCGAACAGGGGGACAATGAACACTGAAGCTTTCTTT.

This chain links TRBV2 with TRBJ2-3, with 8 nucleotides matching TRBD2. The CDR3 sequence is 15 residues long. Germline CDR1 and CDR2: SNHLY and FYNNEI. Trimming took 5 bases from V and 2 from J; bases not matched to a gene: 6. The CDR3 reads CASSTSGGLTDTQYF. Here the CDR3 DNA reads TGTGCCAGCAGTACGAGCGGGGGACTCACAGATACGCAGTATTTT.

The CDR3 loop reads CASSPRGSGTEAFF. The CDR3 DNA reads as TGTGCCAGCTCACCACGTGGTAGCGGCACTGAAGCTTTCTTT. The chain carries TRBV18 and TRBJ1-1; D is unresolved. Between the trimmed V and J ends, which lost 1 base and 4 bases, there was a span of 10 bases. The CDR3 spans 14 residues. Germline assignment: CDR1 KGHSH and CDR2 LQKENI.

This chain uses TRBV6-5 with TRBJ2-2; TRBD2 aligns across 8 bases. The CDR3 sequence is 15 residues long. Germline CDR1 is MNHEY and CDR2 is SVGAGI. J lost 6 bases, V lost 8 bases, and 11 bases had no gene match. The CDR3 DNA is TGTGCCAGCGCGGGGGGCCGCGGGGTCCCCGGGGAGCTGTTTTTT. Its protein is CASAGGRGVPGELFF.

The chain is built from TRBV5-1 and TRBJ1-6, with D unresolved. The CDR3 is 15 amino acids. Germline V lookup: CDR1 SGHRS, CDR2 YFSETQ. V lost 1 base, J lost 9 bases, and 14 bases lay in between. CDR3 nucleotides: TGCGCCAGCAGCTTGAATCCTGACTTTGGTTCACCCCTCCACTTT. Protein product: CASSLNPDFGSPLHF.

The chain is built from TRBV19 and TRBJ1-2; weak D call: TRBD1 (5 bases). CDR1 and CDR2 (germline): LNHDA, SQIVND (reference sequence). V dropped 3 bases and J dropped 5 bases, with 16 bases sitting between them. This CDR3 spans 15 amino acids. The CDR3 here is CASSITQGFDYGYTF. The DNA for the CDR3 is TGTGCCAGTAGTATTACCCAGGGCTTTGATTATGGCTACACCTTC.

The rearrangement uses TRBV14 and TRBJ1-4; possible D gene TRBD1, 6 bases. Trimming took 3 bases from V and 4 from J, leaving 9 bases between them. The CDR3 is 14 amino acids. Per the germline V gene, CDR1 is SGHDN and CDR2 is FVKESK. The CDR3 spells CASSHHRVNEKLFF. The CDR3 DNA is TGTGCCAGCAGCCACCACAGGGTTAATGAAAAACTGTTTTTT.

This chain joins TRBV10-3 and TRBJ2-3; 9 positions match TRBD1. This CDR3 has 16 amino acids. V shed 4 bases and J 0 bases; nucleotides not matched to a gene: 5. Germline V gene lookup returns CDR1 ENHRY and CDR2 SYGVKD. CDR3 in amino acids: CAISGRTGESTDTQYF. CDR3 DNA sequence: TGTGCCATCAGTGGGCGGACAGGGGAGAGCACAGATACGCAGTATTTT.

The chain carries TRBV19 and TRBJ2-1; 11 positions match TRBD2. The CDR3 runs to 15 residues. The junction had 7 bases not matched to a gene; V was cut back by 2 bases and J by 10 bases. Germline V gene lookup returns CDR1 LNHDA and CDR2 SQIVND (reference sequence). The CDR3 protein is CASSISTSGGGEQFF. The CDR3 DNA sequence: TGTGCCAGTAGTATAAGCACTAGCGGGGGAGGCGAGCAGTTCTTC.

The chain links TRBV2 to TRBJ2-7; TRBD1 matches at 8 bases. V dropped 6 bases and J dropped 2; count of bases not matched to a gene: 9. The CDR3 has 15 amino acids. The germline CDR1 and CDR2 sequences are SNHLY and FYNNEI. CDR3 in amino acids: CASSARTGWAYEQYF. DNA for the CDR3: TGTGCCAGCAGCGCCCGGACAGGGTGGGCCTACGAGCAGTACTTC. The entire variable domain, with the rest obtained from reference TRBV2 and TRBJ2-7, is as follows: EPEVTQTPSHQVTQMGQEVILRCVPISNHLYFYWYRQILGQKVEFLVSFYNNEISEKSEIFDDQFSVERPDGSNFTLKIRSTKLEDSAMYFCASSARTGWAYEQYFGPGTRLTVT.

The V gene is TRBV19, the J gene TRBJ1-1; perhaps TRBD1 as D (5 bases). CDR1 and CDR2 (germline): LNHDA, SQIVND (reference sequence). The CDR3 has 13 residues. V was trimmed by 3 bases and J by 8 bases, leaving 13 bases between them. The CDR3 sequence is CASSMGGLREAFF. Here the CDR3 DNA reads TGTGCCAGTAGTATGGGGGGTTTGCGGGAAGCTTTCTTT.